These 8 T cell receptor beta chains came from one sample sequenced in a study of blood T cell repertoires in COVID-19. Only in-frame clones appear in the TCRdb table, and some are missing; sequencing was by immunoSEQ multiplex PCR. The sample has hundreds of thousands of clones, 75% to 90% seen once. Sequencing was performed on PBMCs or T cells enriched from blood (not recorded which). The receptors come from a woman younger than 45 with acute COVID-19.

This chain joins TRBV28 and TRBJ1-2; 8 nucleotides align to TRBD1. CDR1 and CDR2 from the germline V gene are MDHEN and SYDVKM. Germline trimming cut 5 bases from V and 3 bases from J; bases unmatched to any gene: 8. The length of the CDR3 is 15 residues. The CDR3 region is CASSRRDRIYYGYTF. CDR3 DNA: TGTGCCAGCAGTCGACGGGACAGGATCTACTATGGCTACACCTTC.

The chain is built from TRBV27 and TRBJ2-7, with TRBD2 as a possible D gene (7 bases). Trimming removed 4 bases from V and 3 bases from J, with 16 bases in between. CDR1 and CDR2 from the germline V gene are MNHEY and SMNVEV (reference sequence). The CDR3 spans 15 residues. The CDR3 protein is CASSWVGGAIYEQYF. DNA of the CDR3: TGTGCCAGCAGTTGGGTGGGGGGGGCAATCTACGAGCAGTACTTC.

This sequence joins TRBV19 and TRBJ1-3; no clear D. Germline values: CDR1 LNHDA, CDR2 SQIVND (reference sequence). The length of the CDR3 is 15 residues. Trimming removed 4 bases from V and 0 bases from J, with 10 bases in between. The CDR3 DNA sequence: TGTGCCAGTAGTACTAGTACGAGCTCTGGAAACACCATATATTTT. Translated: CASSTSTSSGNTIYF.

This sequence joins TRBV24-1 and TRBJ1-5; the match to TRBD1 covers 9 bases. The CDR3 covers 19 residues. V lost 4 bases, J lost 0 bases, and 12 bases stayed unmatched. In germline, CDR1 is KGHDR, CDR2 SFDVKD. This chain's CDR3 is CATSDSRPGTGYSNQPQHF. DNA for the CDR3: TGTGCCACCAGTGACTCTCGTCCCGGGACAGGGTATAGCAATCAGCCCCAGCATTTT.

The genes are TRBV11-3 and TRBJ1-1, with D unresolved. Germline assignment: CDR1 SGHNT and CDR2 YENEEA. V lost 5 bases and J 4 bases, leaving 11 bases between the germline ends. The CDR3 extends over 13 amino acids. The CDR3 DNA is TGTGCCAGCAGCCAAATAGACACCACTGAAGCTTTCTTT. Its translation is CASSQIDTTEAFF.

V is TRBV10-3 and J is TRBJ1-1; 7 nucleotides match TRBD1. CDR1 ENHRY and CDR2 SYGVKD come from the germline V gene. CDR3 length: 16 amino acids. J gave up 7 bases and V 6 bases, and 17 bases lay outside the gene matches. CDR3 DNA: TGTGCCATCAGCACCACAGGGGATCTTTCACTCGGTGAAGCTTTCTTT. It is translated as CAISTTGDLSLGEAFF.

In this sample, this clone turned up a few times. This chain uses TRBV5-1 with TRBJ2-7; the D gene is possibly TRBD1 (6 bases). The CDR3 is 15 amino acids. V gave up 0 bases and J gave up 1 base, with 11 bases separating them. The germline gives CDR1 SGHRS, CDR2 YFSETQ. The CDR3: CASSLAGTFSYEQYF. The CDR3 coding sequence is TGCGCCAGCAGCTTGGCTGGGACATTTTCCTACGAGCAGTACTTC. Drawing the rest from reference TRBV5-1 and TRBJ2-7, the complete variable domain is KAGVTQTPRYLIKTRGQQVTLSCSPISGHRSVSWYQQTPGQGLQFLFEYFSETQRNKGNFPGRFSGRQFSNSRSEMNVSTLELGDSALYLCASSLAGTFSYEQYFGPGTRLTVT.

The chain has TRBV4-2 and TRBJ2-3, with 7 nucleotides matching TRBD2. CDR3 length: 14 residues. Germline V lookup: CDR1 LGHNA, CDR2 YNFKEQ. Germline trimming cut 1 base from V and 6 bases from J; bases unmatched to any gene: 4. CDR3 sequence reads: CASSQGTSADTQYF. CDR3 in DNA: TGTGCCAGCAGCCAAGGAACTAGCGCCGATACGCAGTATTTT.